Listed below are T cell receptor beta chains from one sample, sequenced in a study of T cells in Graves' hyperthyroidism and ophthalmopathy. TCRdb re-called the multiplex PCR reads through MiXCR, storing one row per CDR3 protein. The table records about 510,000 distinct CDR3 sequences, roughly 15% of them present only once. The specimen was blood. These receptors were collected from a woman aged 40 to 50 with Graves' hyperthyroidism. The CDR3 runs from the conserved cysteine through the conserved F or W. D genes are given only for firm matches. Clone size is not always given. Where it is, it says once, few, many or a class for expanded clones.

j_call v_call d_call clone_size cdr3_nt cdr3_aa
TRBJ1-5 TRBV11-2 TRBD1 - TGTACCAGCAGCTTACAGGGGAGCAATCAGCCCCAGCATTTT CTSSLQGSNQPQHF
TRBJ2-2 TRBV12-3/TRBV12-4 TRBD1 - TGTGCCAGCAGTTGGGACAGGCAACCCGCCGGGGAGCTGTTTTTT CASSWDRQPAGELFF
TRBJ1-5 TRBV7-3 - - TGTGCCAGCAGCTCCCAGGGCGGGCAGCCCCAGCATTTT CASSSQGGQPQHF
TRBJ2-6 TRBV30 - many TGTGCAGGTAGAACTGGGGCCAACGTCCTGACTTTC CAGRTGANVLTF
TRBJ2-7 TRBV12-3/TRBV12-4 TRBD1 many TGTGCCAGCAGATCTACCGGGACAGGGGGACGTGAGCAGTACTTC CASRSTGTGGREQYF
TRBJ2-5 TRBV7-2 - many TGTGCCAGCAGTTCAAACCAGCTTAACGGAGAGACCCAGTACTTC CASSSNQLNGETQYF
TRBJ2-3 TRBV2 - - TGTGCCCTACTACGGGTTAGCACAGATACGCAGTATTTT CALLRVSTDTQYF
TRBJ2-7 TRBV20-1 TRBD2 many TGCAGTGCTAGAAAGCTAGCGGGAGCCTACGAGCAGTACTTC CSARKLAGAYEQYF
TRBJ2-4 TRBV28 - few TGTGCCAGCAGTTTAAGCTCTCCAGGGTTACTAGCCAAAAACATTCAGTACTTC CASSLSSPGLLAKNIQYF
TRBJ1-5 TRBV6-1 - many TGTGCCAGCAGTGAAACCGGGAGTTATAGCAATCAGCCCCAGCATTTT CASSETGSYSNQPQHF
TRBJ1-1 TRBV6-6 TRBD1 many TGTGCCAGCAGTTACCTAAGGACAGGGACTGAAGCTTTCTTT CASSYLRTGTEAFF
TRBJ2-7 TRBV6-1 - - TGTGCCGCACGGGGCGGGCACCCTTACGGGCAGTACTTC CAARGGHPYGQYF
TRBJ2-7 TRBV5-8 TRBD2 many TGTGCCAGCAGCGATTGGGGGACGACTAGCGGGACATCCTACGAGCAGTACTTC CASSDWGTTSGTSYEQYF
TRBJ2-1 TRBV7-8 - many TGTGCCAGCAGCATCTCGGTTGGGAATGAGCAGTTCTTC CASSISVGNEQFF
TRBJ1-1 TRBV5-8 - many TGTGCCAGCGGACAATTTGAAGCTTTCTTT CASGQFEAFF
TRBJ2-3 TRBV27 TRBD2 - TGTGCCAGCCGGAGGACTAGCGGCTATACGCAGTATTTT CASRRTSGYTQYF
TRBJ2-1 TRBV20-1 - - TGCAGTGCTAGAGGTGATGGGTCCTACAATGAGCAGTCCTTC CSARGDGSYNEQSF
TRBJ2-1 TRBV27 - many TGTGCCAGCAGAAGAGGGACTGCTAGTGAGCAGTTCTTC CASRRGTASEQFF
TRBJ2-3 TRBV7-3 TRBD2 many TGTGCCAGCGGCGGGAGCGGCACAGATACGCAGTATTTT CASGGSGTDTQYF
TRBJ1-5 TRBV6-1 - few TGTGCCAGCAGTGATACAAGGTTTCAGCCCCAGCATTTT CASSDTRFQPQHF
TRBJ2-7 TRBV5-1 - few TGCGCCAGCAGCTTGATAGCCGCTTCCTCCTACGAGCAGTACTTC CASSLIAASSYEQYF
TRBJ1-4 TRBV2 - many TGTGCCAGCATCGACGTAGGGAAAGGTGAAAAACTGTTTTTT CASIDVGKGEKLFF
TRBJ2-7 TRBV7-2 TRBD1 many TGTGCCAGCCGAGGAGGAGGGACAGGGTTAGAGCAGTACTTC CASRGGGTGLEQYF
TRBJ2-4 TRBV2 - many TGTGCCAGCAGTGAAGCGGTGGCAGGGTATAGCAAAAACATTCAGTACTTC CASSEAVAGYSKNIQYF
TRBJ1-2 TRBV20-1 - many TGCAGTGCTAGCGGTGGACACTATGGCTACACCTTC CSASGGHYGYTF
TRBJ2-5 TRBV7-3 TRBD1 many TGTGCCAGCAGCTTGACAGGGACATTACAAGAGACCCAGTACTTC CASSLTGTLQETQYF
TRBJ1-4 TRBV6-2/TRBV6-3 - - TGTGCCAGCAGTTACTCGACGCAGACCGCGTTCAGTGAAAAACTGTTTTTT CASSYSTQTAFSEKLFF
TRBJ1-2 TRBV2 - many TGTGCCAGCAGTTTTACTACAGTCCTCTATGGCTACACCTTC CASSFTTVLYGYTF
TRBJ2-7 TRBV6-1 TRBD1 - TGTGCCAGCAGTAAGACAGGGGAGGAGTACTTC CASSKTGEEYF
TRBJ2-7 TRBV20-1 - few TGCAGTGCTAGAGATCTAGGTGGGGGGTATTACGAGCAGTACTTC CSARDLGGGYYEQYF
TRBJ2-7 TRBV7-3 - many TGTGCCAGCAGCACCCACCCAAACTACGAGCAGTACTTC CASSTHPNYEQYF
TRBJ1-2 TRBV5-1 - few TGCGCCAGCAGCTTTTTAGAGGGGCGAGGCTACACCTTC CASSFLEGRGYTF
TRBJ2-3 TRBV6-1 TRBD2 many TGTGCCAGCAGTGAAACGGCGGGAGGGTATACAGATACGCAGTATTTT CASSETAGGYTDTQYF
TRBJ1-5 TRBV19 - many TGTGCCAGTAGTATTAGCTTTACGGGAAGCAATCAGCCCCAGCATTTT CASSISFTGSNQPQHF
TRBJ2-2 TRBV20-1 - - TGCAGTGGTCGAGGAAGGGGCACCGGGGAGCTGTTTTTT CSGRGRGTGELFF
TRBJ2-2 TRBV7-9 TRBD2 few TGTGCCAGCAGCCGGACTAGCGGGAGAATCACCGGGGAGCTGTTTTTT CASSRTSGRITGELFF
TRBJ1-2 TRBV28 - many TGTGCCAGCAGTCTTACAGGGTCTGGCTACACCTTC CASSLTGSGYTF
TRBJ1-5 TRBV20-1 - many TGCAGTGCTAGCGCCCCGCAGGGAGGGCAGCCCCAGCATTTT CSASAPQGGQPQHF